A selection of T cell receptor beta chains follows, all from one sample in a study of blood T cell repertoires in COVID-19. Some clones are missing from TCRdb's copy, which holds only in-frame ones; the method was immunoSEQ multiplex PCR. Here the sample spans 150,000 or so clones, 80% to 85% being singletons. Sequencing input: PBMCs or T cells enriched from blood (not recorded which). These receptors all stem from a woman aged 55 to 70 who had recovered from COVID-19. CDR3s include the opening cysteine and the closing phenylalanine or tryptophan. A D gene is named only where the DNA matches it firmly. Clone sizes are given selectively: once, few, many, or a class where the clone is expanded.

CDR3nt: TGTGCCAGCAGCCGATTATACAGGGGCGCCCAAGAGACCCAGTACTTC; CDR3aa: CASSRLYRGAQETQYF; abundance: -; j_gene: TRBJ2-5; d_gene: TRBD1; v_gene: TRBV7-8
CDR3nt: TGTGCCAGTAGTGGTAGCGGGAGTAGGGCAGATACGCAGTATTTT; CDR3aa: CASSGSGSRADTQYF; abundance: -; j_gene: TRBJ2-3; d_gene: TRBD2; v_gene: TRBV19
CDR3nt: TGTGCCAGCTCACCACCCGGGGGGACCTACAATGAGCAGTTCTTC; CDR3aa: CASSPPGGTYNEQFF; abundance: -; j_gene: TRBJ2-1; d_gene: TRBD2; v_gene: TRBV18
CDR3nt: TGTGCCAGCAGTGTACCGGGACAGGGGGCTAGTCGATTGTACGAGCAGTACTTC; CDR3aa: CASSVPGQGASRLYEQYF; abundance: once; j_gene: TRBJ2-7; d_gene: TRBD1; v_gene: TRBV28
CDR3nt: TGTGCCAGCAGAGGGACAGGGTTGAACACCATATATTTT; CDR3aa: CASRGTGLNTIYF; abundance: -; j_gene: TRBJ1-3; d_gene: TRBD1; v_gene: TRBV2
CDR3nt: TGTGCCAGCAGTTTAGGTACAGGGGGATGGCCCCAGCATTTT; CDR3aa: CASSLGTGGWPQHF; abundance: once; j_gene: TRBJ1-5; d_gene: TRBD1; v_gene: TRBV28
CDR3nt: TGTGCCAGCAGCGCCCTGAGCGGGAGATGGAGTGAGCAGTTCTTC; CDR3aa: CASSALSGRWSEQFF; abundance: -; j_gene: TRBJ2-1; d_gene: TRBD2; v_gene: TRBV9
CDR3nt: TGTGCCAGCAGCTTAGCGGGGGGCACAGATACGCAGTATTTT; CDR3aa: CASSLAGGTDTQYF; abundance: -; j_gene: TRBJ2-3; d_gene: -; v_gene: TRBV11-2
CDR3nt: TGTGCCAGCAGCCAGACTAGCGGGGGTATCGAGCAGTACTTC; CDR3aa: CASSQTSGGIEQYF; abundance: few; j_gene: TRBJ2-7; d_gene: TRBD2; v_gene: TRBV9
CDR3nt: TGTGCCACCAGTGACACAACACTAGGAATAAGAAATGAGCAGTTCTTC; CDR3aa: CATSDTTLGIRNEQFF; abundance: -; j_gene: TRBJ2-1; d_gene: -; v_gene: TRBV24-1
CDR3nt: TGTGCCAGCAGCCAAGATTTAGCAGATACGCAGTATTTT; CDR3aa: CASSQDLADTQYF; abundance: once; j_gene: TRBJ2-3; d_gene: -; v_gene: TRBV3-1/TRBV3-2
CDR3nt: TGTGCCAGCAGTCAGAGCGGGATCGACACCGGGGAGCTGTTTTTT; CDR3aa: CASSQSGIDTGELFF; abundance: -; j_gene: TRBJ2-2; d_gene: TRBD2; v_gene: TRBV3-1/TRBV3-2
CDR3nt: TGTGCCAGCAACTTAGCCCTGGGGGGCACTGAAGCTTTCTTT; CDR3aa: CASNLALGGTEAFF; abundance: -; j_gene: TRBJ1-1; d_gene: -; v_gene: TRBV13
CDR3nt: TGTGCCAGCAACTCGGGGGGCACTACTAATCAGCCCCAGCATTTT; CDR3aa: CASNSGGTTNQPQHF; abundance: -; j_gene: TRBJ1-5; d_gene: -; v_gene: TRBV28
CDR3nt: TGTGCCACAAGACAGAACACTGAAGCTTTCTTT; CDR3aa: CATRQNTEAFF; abundance: -; j_gene: TRBJ1-1; d_gene: -; v_gene: TRBV28
CDR3nt: TGTGCCAGCAGTTTAATGGGACAGGGAAGCTTC; CDR3aa: CASSLMGQGSF; abundance: once; j_gene: TRBJ2-7; d_gene: TRBD1; v_gene: TRBV12-3/TRBV12-4
CDR3nt: TGTGCCAGCAGCGTAGATCGGGGTGGAAACACCATATATTTT; CDR3aa: CASSVDRGGNTIYF; abundance: -; j_gene: TRBJ1-3; d_gene: -; v_gene: TRBV2
CDR3nt: TGTGCCAGCAGAATAATGGTTGCAGCCGGGGAGCTGTTTTTT; CDR3aa: CASRIMVAAGELFF; abundance: -; j_gene: TRBJ2-2; d_gene: -; v_gene: TRBV6-5
CDR3nt: TGTGCCAGCAGCGTAGGGTCAGGGGAAAATAATTCACCCCTCCACTTT; CDR3aa: CASSVGSGENNSPLHF; abundance: -; j_gene: TRBJ1-6; d_gene: -; v_gene: TRBV9
CDR3nt: TGTGCCAGCAGTCCCGGGATGGGCCCCCCCTACGAGCAGTACTTC; CDR3aa: CASSPGMGPPYEQYF; abundance: -; j_gene: TRBJ2-7; d_gene: -; v_gene: TRBV28
CDR3nt: TGTGCCAGCAGCTTGTCTGACAGGGGTACCGGGGAGCTGTTTTTT; CDR3aa: CASSLSDRGTGELFF; abundance: many; j_gene: TRBJ2-2; d_gene: TRBD1; v_gene: TRBV7-9
CDR3nt: TGTGCCACCAGTGATGTACAGGGGGGCGAGCAGTACTTC; CDR3aa: CATSDVQGGEQYF; abundance: -; j_gene: TRBJ2-7; d_gene: TRBD1; v_gene: TRBV24-1
CDR3nt: TGTGCCACCACAGACAGGGTCACTGAAGCTTTCTTT; CDR3aa: CATTDRVTEAFF; abundance: -; j_gene: TRBJ1-1; d_gene: -; v_gene: TRBV21-1
CDR3nt: TGTGCCAGCAGGAACCTAGGGGCTCGGAATCAGCCCCAGCATTTT; CDR3aa: CASRNLGARNQPQHF; abundance: -; j_gene: TRBJ1-5; d_gene: -; v_gene: TRBV28
CDR3nt: TGCGCCAGCAGCCTTGGGCCCTACAGGGGCGTAGCCAAAAACATTCAGTACTTC; CDR3aa: CASSLGPYRGVAKNIQYF; abundance: -; j_gene: TRBJ2-4; d_gene: TRBD1; v_gene: TRBV4-1
CDR3nt: TGCGCCAGCAGCGACCAGACAGGGCTCCAAGAGACCCAGTACTTC; CDR3aa: CASSDQTGLQETQYF; abundance: few; j_gene: TRBJ2-5; d_gene: TRBD1; v_gene: TRBV10-1
CDR3nt: TGTGCCAGCAGCGTGACAGAGGATAATTCACCCCTCCACTTT; CDR3aa: CASSVTEDNSPLHF; abundance: -; j_gene: TRBJ1-6; d_gene: -; v_gene: TRBV11-2
CDR3nt: TGCGCCAGCAGCTCAGGACAGCTTAATGAAAAACTGTTTTTT; CDR3aa: CASSSGQLNEKLFF; abundance: -; j_gene: TRBJ1-4; d_gene: -; v_gene: TRBV5-1
CDR3nt: TGTGCCAGCAGTGGGAGGACTGGAGGCACTGAAGCTTTCTTT; CDR3aa: CASSGRTGGTEAFF; abundance: few; j_gene: TRBJ1-1; d_gene: -; v_gene: TRBV2
CDR3nt: TGTGCCTGGAGTCCCGACCCTCGGGAGGACTATGGCTACACCTTC; CDR3aa: CAWSPDPREDYGYTF; abundance: -; j_gene: TRBJ1-2; d_gene: -; v_gene: TRBV30
CDR3nt: TGTGCCAGCAGCCAAGACTGGTCCGGAAACACCATATATTTT; CDR3aa: CASSQDWSGNTIYF; abundance: -; j_gene: TRBJ1-3; d_gene: -; v_gene: TRBV7-9
CDR3nt: TGTGCCAGCGGAGGTCTAGAGACCCAGTACTTC; CDR3aa: CASGGLETQYF; abundance: -; j_gene: TRBJ2-5; d_gene: -; v_gene: TRBV9
CDR3nt: TGCGCCAGCACTCCCTTCGGTAGTACTTCCTACGAGCAGTACTTC; CDR3aa: CASTPFGSTSYEQYF; abundance: -; j_gene: TRBJ2-7; d_gene: -; v_gene: TRBV5-1
CDR3nt: TGTGCCTGGAGTGACAGGATCGGGGAGCTGTTTTTT; CDR3aa: CAWSDRIGELFF; abundance: -; j_gene: TRBJ2-2; d_gene: -; v_gene: TRBV30
CDR3nt: TGTGCCAGTTCCCATCGACAGGGAACCTACGAGCAGTACTTC; CDR3aa: CASSHRQGTYEQYF; abundance: -; j_gene: TRBJ2-7; d_gene: TRBD1; v_gene: TRBV19